This is a list of T cell receptor beta chains from one sample in a study of T cells in Graves' hyperthyroidism and ophthalmopathy. TCRdb fed the multiplex PCR reads into MiXCR, producing one record per CDR3 protein. The table shows over 300,000 distinct CDR3 sequences, with approximately 14% occurring only once. The specimen sequenced was blood. These receptors originate from a woman aged 60-75 years with Graves' hyperthyroidism. CDR3s include the opening cysteine and the closing phenylalanine or tryptophan. The order of the fields is clone size, D gene, J gene, V gene, CDR3 DNA, CDR3 protein. The D gene is left open where the match is weak. Expanded clones are given a class, and other clones once, few, many or no size at all.

abundance: many
d_gene: NA
j_gene: TRBJ1-1
v_gene: TRBV2
CDR3nt: TGTGCCAGCAGAGACCGGATGACTGAAGCTTTCTTT
CDR3aa: CASRDRMTEAFF

abundance: few
d_gene: NA
j_gene: TRBJ2-1
v_gene: TRBV25-1
CDR3nt: TGTGCCAGCAGTGCCCCTTGGGGGGACAATGAGCAGTTCTTC
CDR3aa: CASSAPWGDNEQFF

abundance: few
d_gene: TRBD1
j_gene: TRBJ1-5
v_gene: TRBV28
CDR3nt: TGTGCCAGCACTGGTGGGGACAGGGCTCAGCCCCAGCATTTT
CDR3aa: CASTGGDRAQPQHF

abundance: many
d_gene: TRBD2
j_gene: TRBJ2-1
v_gene: TRBV20-1
CDR3nt: TGCAGTGCTAAGGCGAGCGGGAGCCCCCTCAGGTACAATGAGCAGTTCTTC
CDR3aa: CSAKASGSPLRYNEQFF

abundance: NA
d_gene: NA
j_gene: TRBJ2-3
v_gene: TRBV4-2
CDR3nt: TGTGCCAGCAGCCAACCTGGACGAAGCACAGATACGCAGTATTTT
CDR3aa: CASSQPGRSTDTQYF

abundance: many
d_gene: NA
j_gene: TRBJ2-7
v_gene: TRBV20-1
CDR3nt: TGCAGTGCTAGAGCCCCACAGGGAAGCTACGAGCAGTACTTC
CDR3aa: CSARAPQGSYEQYF

abundance: many
d_gene: TRBD1
j_gene: TRBJ1-2
v_gene: TRBV6-1
CDR3nt: TGTGCCAGCAGTGACAACAGGGGGCCTAACTATGGCTACACCTTC
CDR3aa: CASSDNRGPNYGYTF

abundance: many
d_gene: TRBD1
j_gene: TRBJ1-4
v_gene: TRBV11-2
CDR3nt: TGTGCCAGCAGCTTAGTAACGGGACAGCGTAATGAAAAACTGTTTTTT
CDR3aa: CASSLVTGQRNEKLFF

abundance: few
d_gene: TRBD2
j_gene: TRBJ2-1
v_gene: TRBV28
CDR3nt: TGTGCCAGCAGTTCGACTAGCTGGATAAACAATGAGCAGTTCTTC
CDR3aa: CASSSTSWINNEQFF

abundance: many
d_gene: NA
j_gene: TRBJ2-3
v_gene: TRBV11-2
CDR3nt: TGTGCCAGCAGCTTAGTGGCAGGGGCGTATACGCAGTATTTT
CDR3aa: CASSLVAGAYTQYF

abundance: NA
d_gene: TRBD1
j_gene: TRBJ2-3
v_gene: TRBV11-2
CDR3nt: TGTGCCAGCAGTTCCGGACAGGGTAGGGCAGATACGCAGTATTTT
CDR3aa: CASSSGQGRADTQYF

abundance: few
d_gene: TRBD1
j_gene: TRBJ2-7
v_gene: TRBV7-6
CDR3nt: TGTGCCAGCAGCCCAGGGGGCTGGGCACTCGAGCAGTACTTC
CDR3aa: CASSPGGWALEQYF

abundance: few
d_gene: TRBD2
j_gene: TRBJ2-5
v_gene: TRBV4-2
CDR3nt: TGTGCCAGCAGCCAAGCCCTGGGACTAGCGGGAGGCCGGTGGGGGGAGACCCAGTACTTC
CDR3aa: CASSQALGLAGGRWGETQYF

abundance: many
d_gene: NA
j_gene: TRBJ2-7
v_gene: TRBV12-3/TRBV12-4
CDR3nt: TGTGCCAGCAGTTGGGTGGGCACCCCCTACGAGCAGTACTTC
CDR3aa: CASSWVGTPYEQYF

abundance: NA
d_gene: NA
j_gene: TRBJ1-1
v_gene: TRBV7-2
CDR3nt: TGTGCCAGCAGCTTAGTAGGCGGATCGAACACTGAAGCTTTCTTT
CDR3aa: CASSLVGGSNTEAFF

abundance: NA
d_gene: NA
j_gene: TRBJ2-7
v_gene: TRBV4-1
CDR3nt: TGCGCCAGCAGCCAAGATGGGCAGGGGTACGAGCAGTACTTC
CDR3aa: CASSQDGQGYEQYF

abundance: many
d_gene: TRBD1
j_gene: TRBJ1-1
v_gene: TRBV30
CDR3nt: TGTGCCTGGGGGACAGGCGGGTACACTGAAGCTTTCTTT
CDR3aa: CAWGTGGYTEAFF

abundance: NA
d_gene: NA
j_gene: TRBJ2-2
v_gene: TRBV25-1
CDR3nt: TGTGCCAGCAGCCAGCCGGGACAAGGCACCGGGGAGCTGTTTTTT
CDR3aa: CASSQPGQGTGELFF

abundance: many
d_gene: NA
j_gene: TRBJ2-1
v_gene: TRBV6-1
CDR3nt: TGTGCCAGCAGTGACTGGACCTCCTACAATGAGCAGTTCTTC
CDR3aa: CASSDWTSYNEQFF

abundance: many
d_gene: NA
j_gene: TRBJ2-2
v_gene: TRBV24-1
CDR3nt: TGTGCCACCAGTGACCCTAGGACTGGTTCCACCGGGGAGCTGTTTTTT
CDR3aa: CATSDPRTGSTGELFF

abundance: many
d_gene: NA
j_gene: TRBJ2-5
v_gene: TRBV7-7
CDR3nt: TGTGCTAGCGGCTTAGGTCCGGGGGCGAGTGGAGAGACCCAGTACTTC
CDR3aa: CASGLGPGASGETQYF

abundance: many
d_gene: NA
j_gene: TRBJ2-3
v_gene: TRBV7-9
CDR3nt: TGTGCCAGCAGCCATCTCGTTGGGATTGGGGGGAAGACAGATACGCAGTATTTT
CDR3aa: CASSHLVGIGGKTDTQYF

abundance: NA
d_gene: NA
j_gene: TRBJ1-5
v_gene: TRBV5-1
CDR3nt: TGCGCCAGCAGCTTGGACGGGGGTGAGCCCCAGCATTTT
CDR3aa: CASSLDGGEPQHF

abundance: many
d_gene: NA
j_gene: TRBJ2-3
v_gene: TRBV7-6
CDR3nt: TGTGCCAGCAGCTTAGCGCCTAGCACAGATACGCAGTATTTT
CDR3aa: CASSLAPSTDTQYF

abundance: many
d_gene: NA
j_gene: TRBJ2-4
v_gene: TRBV28
CDR3nt: TGTGCCAGCAGTTTAATGTTCCCCCCCGAGGCCAAAAACATTCAGTACTTC
CDR3aa: CASSLMFPPEAKNIQYF

abundance: few
d_gene: NA
j_gene: TRBJ2-7
v_gene: TRBV27
CDR3nt: TGTGCCAGCAGAAATATCAACAGGGTATACGAGCAGTACTTC
CDR3aa: CASRNINRVYEQYF

abundance: few
d_gene: TRBD1
j_gene: TRBJ1-6
v_gene: TRBV6-7
CDR3nt: TGTGCCAGCAGTACCGGGACAGGGGGCATGAATTCACCCCTCCACTTT
CDR3aa: CASSTGTGGMNSPLHF

abundance: many
d_gene: NA
j_gene: TRBJ2-7
v_gene: TRBV28
CDR3nt: TGTGCCAGCAGTCAGCAGGGTTCTATCTACGAGCAGTACTTC
CDR3aa: CASSQQGSIYEQYF

abundance: many
d_gene: TRBD1
j_gene: TRBJ1-1
v_gene: TRBV3-1
CDR3nt: TGTGCCAGCAGCCAAGTCAGGGGGACGGTGAACACTGAAGCTTTCTTT
CDR3aa: CASSQVRGTVNTEAFF

abundance: many
d_gene: NA
j_gene: TRBJ2-2
v_gene: TRBV2
CDR3nt: TGTGCCAGCAGTGACCAGCGGAACACCGGGGAGCTGTTTTTT
CDR3aa: CASSDQRNTGELFF

abundance: many
d_gene: NA
j_gene: TRBJ1-5
v_gene: TRBV27
CDR3nt: TGTGCCAGCAGTTTCTTGGGGAATCAGCCCCAGCATTTT
CDR3aa: CASSFLGNQPQHF

abundance: many
d_gene: TRBD2
j_gene: TRBJ2-5
v_gene: TRBV5-1
CDR3nt: TGCGCCAGCAGCCCGGGACTAGCGGGAGCGGGGGAGACCCAGTACTTC
CDR3aa: CASSPGLAGAGETQYF

abundance: many
d_gene: TRBD1
j_gene: TRBJ2-5
v_gene: TRBV29-1
CDR3nt: TGCAGCGTTGAGTCCAGGGGGAGTTCTGCCCAAGAGACCCAGTACTTC
CDR3aa: CSVESRGSSAQETQYF

abundance: many
d_gene: NA
j_gene: TRBJ1-2
v_gene: TRBV7-9
CDR3nt: TGTGCCAGCAGCTTAGAGGTGGTACCTAACTATGGCTACACCTTC
CDR3aa: CASSLEVVPNYGYTF

abundance: few
d_gene: NA
j_gene: TRBJ1-5
v_gene: TRBV11-2
CDR3nt: TGTGCCAGCAGCTTTCGATACGGGGGCGATCAGCCCCAGCATTTT
CDR3aa: CASSFRYGGDQPQHF

abundance: many
d_gene: TRBD2
j_gene: TRBJ2-3
v_gene: TRBV30
CDR3nt: TGTGCCTGGACTAGGCTAGCGGGAGGGCGGAGTACGCAGTATTTT
CDR3aa: CAWTRLAGGRSTQYF

abundance: many
d_gene: TRBD1
j_gene: TRBJ2-3
v_gene: TRBV19
CDR3nt: TGTGCCAGTAGTTCATCCGGACAGGGGTCTAGCACAGATACGCAGTATTTT
CDR3aa: CASSSSGQGSSTDTQYF

abundance: many
d_gene: TRBD1
j_gene: TRBJ1-2
v_gene: TRBV3-1
CDR3nt: TGTGCCAGCAGCCATTCAAACAGGGGCTATGGCTACACCTTC
CDR3aa: CASSHSNRGYGYTF

abundance: many
d_gene: TRBD2
j_gene: TRBJ2-7
v_gene: TRBV5-1
CDR3nt: TGCGCCAGCAGCATTGGACTAGCGGGATCGTTCGAGCAGTACTTC
CDR3aa: CASSIGLAGSFEQYF

abundance: few
d_gene: NA
j_gene: TRBJ2-1
v_gene: TRBV5-6
CDR3nt: TGTGCCAGCAGCCGGAGGGCTAGCAGCTTTTACAATGAGCAGTTCTTC
CDR3aa: CASSRRASSFYNEQFF

abundance: many
d_gene: NA
j_gene: TRBJ2-1
v_gene: TRBV4-1
CDR3nt: TGCGCCAGCAGCCAGAGGACGGCTCGACGCAATGAGCAGTTCTTC
CDR3aa: CASSQRTARRNEQFF

abundance: many
d_gene: NA
j_gene: TRBJ1-1
v_gene: TRBV11-2
CDR3nt: TGTGCCAGCAGCTTAGATCTTTACGCTGAAGCTTTCTTT
CDR3aa: CASSLDLYAEAFF

abundance: NA
d_gene: NA
j_gene: TRBJ1-2
v_gene: TRBV5-5
CDR3nt: TGTGCCAGCGGCTTGGGGGACTTTAACTATGGCTACACCTTC
CDR3aa: CASGLGDFNYGYTF

abundance: few
d_gene: TRBD1
j_gene: TRBJ2-2
v_gene: TRBV24-1
CDR3nt: TGTGCCACCAGTGATTTGGGCCCCAGGGGGCCCTACACCGGGGAGCTGTTTTTT
CDR3aa: CATSDLGPRGPYTGELFF

abundance: many
d_gene: NA
j_gene: TRBJ2-3
v_gene: TRBV7-3
CDR3nt: TGTGCCAGCAGCGCTACTAGCACAGATACGCAGTATTTT
CDR3aa: CASSATSTDTQYF

abundance: many
d_gene: NA
j_gene: TRBJ2-5
v_gene: TRBV3-1
CDR3nt: TGTGCCAGCAGCCAGTTAAGGACCCAGTACTTC
CDR3aa: CASSQLRTQYF

abundance: many
d_gene: TRBD2
j_gene: TRBJ2-3
v_gene: TRBV7-9
CDR3nt: TGTGCCAGCAGCTTAGGACTAGCGGGAGGGGCAGATACGCAGTATTTT
CDR3aa: CASSLGLAGGADTQYF

abundance: many
d_gene: TRBD2
j_gene: TRBJ2-5
v_gene: TRBV18
CDR3nt: TGTGCCAGCTCACCCTCAGCGGGAGCTACCCAAGAGACCCAGTACTTC
CDR3aa: CASSPSAGATQETQYF

abundance: NA
d_gene: TRBD2
j_gene: TRBJ2-7
v_gene: TRBV11-2
CDR3nt: TGTGCCAGCAGCTTCGGACTAGCGGGAGGGGGCTCCTACGAGCAGTACTTC
CDR3aa: CASSFGLAGGGSYEQYF

abundance: NA
d_gene: NA
j_gene: TRBJ2-2
v_gene: TRBV7-9
CDR3nt: TGTGCCAGCAGCCCGGGACACAGTACCGGGGAGCTGTTTTTT
CDR3aa: CASSPGHSTGELFF

abundance: many
d_gene: NA
j_gene: TRBJ2-1
v_gene: TRBV20-1
CDR3nt: TGCAGTGGAAGTCGGGCGGGAATCGTGGACAATGAGCAGTTCTTC
CDR3aa: CSGSRAGIVDNEQFF

abundance: many
d_gene: TRBD2
j_gene: TRBJ2-1
v_gene: TRBV10-3
CDR3nt: TGTGCCATCACTGGGACTAGCGGGATGGGAGCTGCGAATGAGCAGTTCTTC
CDR3aa: CAITGTSGMGAANEQFF